The 15 T cell receptor beta chains listed next were all sequenced from one sample in a study of response to subunit inactivated influenza vaccine (dated by TCRdb to about 2018). Receptor amplification or capture employed RT-PCR. For sequencing, an Illumina HiSeq 2500 was employed. The raw public data were reprocessed by TCRdb itself: fastp quality trimming at Q25, MiXCR clonotype calling, in-frame beta chains only. One record per CDR3 amino acid sequence lists the most common genes and DNA. This sample holds approximately 530,000 distinct CDR3 sequences; 10% to 15% were observed only once. The ten largest clones capture around 13% of the sample. Interpreted using the paper, the time point label stands for: around 47 days after influenza vaccine administration. The specimen comprised PBMCs from blood, sampled around seven weeks after vaccination. The receptors come from a man aged 50 to 60 who received an inactivated influenza vaccine. Donor details come from another sample of the same person, matched by shared clones.

At least ten counts were recorded for this clonotype. This chain joins TRBV12-3 or TRBV12-4 and TRBJ1-4; D remains ambiguous. The CDR3 extends over 13 amino acids. The V end was cut by 3 bases, the J end by 7 bases, with 9 bases between. DNA of the CDR3: TGTGCCAGCAGTTTTTCAGCTCGTGAAAAACTGTTTTTT. It specifies CASSFSAREKLFF.

This chain joins TRBV20-1 and TRBJ2-5; D is unclear. V was cut by 0 bases and J by 4 bases, with 9 bases left in between. The germline CDR1 and CDR2 sequences are DFQATT and SNEGSKA (reference sequence). This CDR3 has 13 residues. The CDR3 DNA follows: TGCAGTGCTAGAGATAGAAATAGAGAGACCCAGTACTTC. It is translated as CSARDRNRETQYF.

This clonotype was detected ten times or more. The J gene is TRBJ1-5, the V gene TRBV6-5, with D possibly TRBD1 on 5 matching bases. The CDR3 sequence is 13 residues long. V gave up 2 bases and J gave up 10 bases, with 12 bases separating them. Germline V gene sequence: CDR1 MNHEY, CDR2 SVGAGI. The CDR3 bases are TGTGCCAGCAGTTACCGGGGGGGGTATCCCCAGCATTTT. Translated, it gives CASSYRGGYPQHF.

This clonotype has a handful of counts. Here the CDR3 reads CASSFTGPGEPQHF. CDR3 in DNA: TGTGCCAGCAGTTTCACCGGGCCAGGCGAGCCCCAGCATTTT. This chain uses TRBV12-3 or TRBV12-4 with TRBJ1-5; D ambiguous. Trimming took 3 bases from V and 8 from J, leaving 14 bases between them. The CDR3 spans 14 residues.

The table lists this clonotype with a few counts. This chain connects TRBV5-6 to TRBJ2-3, with unresolved D. The germline V gene encodes CDR1 SGHDT and CDR2 YYEEEE. V was shortened by 0 bases and J by 5 bases, with 7 bases between the two germline ends. This CDR3 has 13 residues. The CDR3 reads CASSLVMGDTQYF. The CDR3 DNA is TGTGCCAGCAGCTTGGTGATGGGAGATACGCAGTATTTT.

This clonotype showed up many times. The gene calls are TRBV29-1 and TRBJ2-3, with unresolved D. CDR1 SQVTM and CDR2 ANQGSEA come from the germline V gene. The CDR3 is made up of 13 amino acids. The V end lost 2 bases, the J end lost 5 bases, and 11 bases lay between the germline ends. The CDR3 reads CSVEWSYQDTQYF. The CDR3 DNA reads as TGCAGCGTTGAATGGTCATACCAAGATACGCAGTATTTT.

This clonotype showed up just a few times. V and J are TRBV3-1 and TRBJ2-3, with TRBD1 matching over 10 bases. CDR3 length: 16 residues. Unmatched junction bases numbered 6, after V lost 0 bases and J lost 6 bases. The germline V gene encodes CDR1 LGHDT and CDR2 YNNKEL (reference sequence). The CDR3 DNA follows: TGTGCCAGCAGCCAAGACAGACAGGGGGCGACCGATACGCAGTATTTT. Its protein is CASSQDRQGATDTQYF.

This clonotype has a handful of counts. This CDR3 reads CATGRGTAYNEQFF. The CDR3 region has the DNA TGTGCCACCGGACGGGGGACGGCCTACAATGAGCAGTTCTTC. This rearrangement joins TRBV6-1 to TRBJ2-1; TRBD2 might be the D (6 bases). V lost 10 bases and J lost 2, with 15 bases in between. In germline, CDR1 is MNHNS, CDR2 SASEGT. The CDR3 is 14 amino acids.

The rearrangement links TRBV6-5 to TRBJ2-7; TRBD1 might be the D (5 bases). CDR3 length: 15 residues. Germline V CDR1 and CDR2: MNHEY, SVGAGI. V lost 0 bases, J lost 0 bases, and 9 bases lay in between. The CDR3 is CASSYSPTGSYEQYF. The CDR3 bases are TGTGCCAGCAGTTACTCCCCAACAGGCTCCTACGAGCAGTACTTC.

At least ten counts were recorded for this clonotype. The chain combines TRBV5-1 with TRBJ2-1; weak D call: TRBD1 (5 bases). This CDR3 contains 13 residues. Germline-derived CDR1 and CDR2 are SGHRS and YFSETQ. V was trimmed by 0 bases and J by 5 bases, leaving 6 bases between them. The CDR3 here is CASSLDRNNEQFF. The CDR3 DNA reads TGCGCCAGCAGCTTGGACAGGAACAATGAGCAGTTCTTC.

This clonotype was seen a few times. The V gene is TRBV6-5, the J gene TRBJ1-4; TRBD1 aligns across 8 bases. The CDR3 spans 16 residues. Looked up from germline, CDR1 is MNHEY and CDR2 is SVGAGI. Trimming took 0 bases from V and 8 from J; bases not matched to a gene: 8. CDR3 residues: CASSYSLRNRGEKLFF. The CDR3 DNA reads TGTGCCAGCAGTTACTCTTTGCGAAACAGGGGGGAAAAACTGTTTTTT.

This clonotype occurred a few times. The chain joins TRBV20-1 to TRBJ2-3; D is ambiguous. CDR1 is DFQATT, CDR2 SNEGSKA, per germline (reference sequence). Trimming left V 0 bases short and J 0 bases short, with 13 bases between. The CDR3 totals 16 residues. DNA of the CDR3: TGCAGTGCTAGAGATTTCCCAGCGTCTAGCACAGATACGCAGTATTTT. Translation: CSARDFPASSTDTQYF.

The chain combines TRBV7-2 with TRBJ2-5, with 9 bases fitting TRBD1. The CDR3 covers 16 residues. Germline values: CDR1 SGHTA, CDR2 FQGNSA. The ends lost 3 bases at V and 9 bases at J; junction bases unmatched: 14. Here the CDR3 DNA reads TGTGCCAGCAGCTTGGACAGGGGCTTCACGGGGGTGGCCCAGTACTTC. Its translation: CASSLDRGFTGVAQYF. Drawing the rest from reference TRBV7-2 and TRBJ2-5, the complete variable domain is GAGVSQSPSNKVTEKGKDVELRCDPISGHTALYWYRQSLGQGLEFLIYFQGNSAPDKSGLPSDRFSAERTGGSVSTLTIQRTQQEDSAVYLCASSLDRGFTGVAQYFGPGTRLLVL.

This clonotype was seen repeatedly, ten times or more. The rearrangement uses TRBV12-3 or TRBV12-4 and TRBJ2-1; D assignment may be TRBD1 or TRBD2 (5 bases each). Trimming shortened V by 4 bases and J by 9 bases, and 10 bases separated the two germline ends. The CDR3 extends over 12 amino acids. The CDR3 reads CASSWTGTEQFF. DNA of the CDR3: TGTGCCAGCAGTTGGACCGGGACTGAGCAGTTCTTC.

V gene TRBV7-3 combines with J gene TRBJ2-1; D may be TRBD1 or TRBD2 (5 bases each). The CDR3 has 20 residues. The germline gives CDR1 SGHTA, CDR2 FQGTGA. V lost 5 bases and J 11 bases, leaving 37 bases between the germline ends. The CDR3 DNA follows: TGTGCCAGCAGCCGATTAAGTCCCTCTTATTGGCTTTGTCTGGGGGAGAAGCAGTTCTTC. Its translation is CASSRLSPSYWLCLGEKQFF.